The rows below give T cell receptor beta chains drawn from one sample of a study of blood T cell repertoires in COVID-19. Profiled with immunoSEQ multiplex PCR; TCRdb holds only in-frame clones, not every one. The repertoire holds 300,000 to 350,000 clones, approximately 88% seen once, with more than 5% in the top ten. The sample consisted of PBMCs or T cells enriched from blood (not recorded which). Every receptor here comes from a man aged 25-45 years who had recovered from COVID-19. Each CDR3 is given with its conserved first and last residue. The D gene is left open where the match is weak. Clone size is shown for a subset of rows, as once, few, many or a class of expanded clone.

j_call clone_size v_call d_call cdr3_nt cdr3_aa
TRBJ1-1 NA TRBV11-2 TRBD1 TGTGCCAGCAGCTTGGGACAGGGGGCGCATGTGGACACTGAAGCTTTCTTT CASSLGQGAHVDTEAFF
TRBJ2-1 NA TRBV9 TRBD2 TGTGCCAGCAGCGAGGGGGGACTAGCGACGGATGAGCAGTTCTTC CASSEGGLATDEQFF
TRBJ2-3 once TRBV11-2 TRBD1 TGTGCCAGCAGCACCCGACAGGGAGAAGATACGCAGTATTTT CASSTRQGEDTQYF
TRBJ1-3 NA TRBV30 NA TGTGCCTGGAGTGAGGGAGGGCTTCTGGGGGGCACCATATATTTT CAWSEGGLLGGTIYF
TRBJ1-2 NA TRBV28 NA TGTGCCAGCAGTTTTCTGGGGGCGACCTATGGCTACACCTTC CASSFLGATYGYTF
TRBJ1-1 NA TRBV12-2 NA TGTGCAAGTCGCTTAGCGAGGATTTTGAGAACTGAAGCTTTCTTT CASRLARILRTEAFF
TRBJ1-2 NA TRBV28 NA TGTGCCAGCAGTTTGTCCGGGGATGGCTACACCTTC CASSLSGDGYTF
TRBJ2-7 NA TRBV6-5 NA TGTGCCAGCACCGAAGGGAGGGGGGGGCTCGAGCAGTACTTC CASTEGRGGLEQYF
TRBJ2-7 NA TRBV19 NA TGTGCCAGTAGTATCCGGACCGGGGTCAACGAGCAGTACTTC CASSIRTGVNEQYF
TRBJ2-1 NA TRBV11-2 TRBD2 TGTGCCAGCAGCCCGACTAGCGGGGGCAATGAGCAGTTCTTC CASSPTSGGNEQFF
TRBJ1-4 NA TRBV18 NA TGTGCCAGCTCACCGGGCAGGACCCGAGGGGAAAAACTGTTTTTT CASSPGRTRGEKLFF
TRBJ2-7 NA TRBV4-2 TRBD2 TGTGCCAGCAGCCAAGATCGTCTAGCGGGGGTCTACGAGCAGTACTTC CASSQDRLAGVYEQYF
TRBJ2-7 NA TRBV27 TRBD2 TGTGCCAGCAGTTTTGCGGGGGGCAGGTACGAGCAGTACTTC CASSFAGGRYEQYF
TRBJ1-6 once TRBV7-8 NA TGTGCCATCCCAGGGGTTGGTAATTCACCCCTCCACTTT CAIPGVGNSPLHF
TRBJ2-5 NA TRBV30 TRBD2 TGTGCCTGGAGTGTGGGACTAGCGGGGCTAGCTCGAGAGACCCAGTACTTC CAWSVGLAGLARETQYF
TRBJ1-4 NA TRBV29-1 NA TGCAGCGTTCGAGGGGACTTTAATGAAAAACTGTTTTTT CSVRGDFNEKLFF
TRBJ2-7 NA TRBV27 NA TGTGCCAGCAGTTTTTCCAGGGACTACGAGCAGTACTTC CASSFSRDYEQYF
TRBJ2-2 NA TRBV30 NA TGTGCCTGGAGACTCCCGGGTTTGACCGGGGAGCTGTTTTTT CAWRLPGLTGELFF
TRBJ1-2 few TRBV27 NA TGTGCCAGCAGTTTTCGGGGTTCCCACTATGGCTACACCTTC CASSFRGSHYGYTF
TRBJ2-2 many TRBV4-2 TRBD1 TGTGCCAGCAGCCAAGATCAGGGGACAGGGGCCGGCGGGGAGCTGTTTTTT CASSQDQGTGAGGELFF
TRBJ2-5 once TRBV7-9 TRBD2 TGTGCCAGCAGCGCTAGCGGGGGAGGGGAGACCCAGTACTTC CASSASGGGETQYF
TRBJ2-1 few TRBV7-9 TRBD2 TGTGCCAGCAGCATAGGGACTAGCGGGGGGTTGAGCTCCTACAATGAGCAGTTCTTC CASSIGTSGGLSSYNEQFF
TRBJ2-1 NA TRBV7-2 TRBD1 TGTGCCAGCAGCCGTATGACAGGGGGCAATGAGCAGTTCTTC CASSRMTGGNEQFF
TRBJ2-5 NA TRBV7-3 NA TGTGCCAGCAGCTTAGGGGGCGCCGGGGAAGAGACCCAGTACTTC CASSLGGAGEETQYF
TRBJ1-2 NA TRBV9 NA TGTGCCAGCAGCGTAGGATCGACAGGCCTTCTCTATGGCTACACCTTC CASSVGSTGLLYGYTF
TRBJ1-4 few TRBV6-7 TRBD1 TGTGCCAGCAGTGTACCCCGGACAGGCGTATGGGAAAAACTGTTTTTT CASSVPRTGVWEKLFF
TRBJ1-2 NA TRBV5-1 NA TGCGCCAGCAGCTTGGGCGCCAGGGGTTATGGCTACACCTTC CASSLGARGYGYTF
TRBJ1-6 NA TRBV2 TRBD1 TGTGCCAGCAGTGAGGACAGGGCAACCTATAATTCACCCCTCCACTTT CASSEDRATYNSPLHF
TRBJ1-6 NA TRBV5-1 NA TGCGCCAGCAGCTTGGCGCCAGGGCTAAATTCACCCCTCCACTTT CASSLAPGLNSPLHF
TRBJ1-3 NA TRBV11-2 TRBD1 TGTGCCAGCAGCTTAGGAGGGGGCAGGGGCTCTGGAAACACCATATATTTT CASSLGGGRGSGNTIYF
TRBJ2-3 NA TRBV6-1 TRBD1 TGTGCCAGCAGTGATCCGGGACAGGGGGCGGCAGATACGCAGTATTTT CASSDPGQGAADTQYF
TRBJ1-2 NA TRBV13 NA TGTGCCAGCACCCCTCGAGGGATTGGCATTGGCTACACCTTC CASTPRGIGIGYTF
TRBJ2-7 many TRBV7-2 TRBD1 TGTGCCAGCAGCTTAATACAGGGGGCCACTCGGGAGCAGTACTTC CASSLIQGATREQYF
TRBJ1-1 NA TRBV6-5 TRBD1 TGTGCCAGCAGTTCCGGGGGCCAGGGGGTGACTGAAGCTTTCTTT CASSSGGQGVTEAFF
TRBJ2-5 NA TRBV7-3 TRBD2 TGTGCCAGCAGCTTTAGAGGGAGGGGATTACAAGAGACCCAGTACTTC CASSFRGRGLQETQYF
TRBJ2-1 NA TRBV6-6 NA TGTGCCAGCAGTTACGGGGGGTCCCGAACCGGCAATGAGCAGTTCTTC CASSYGGSRTGNEQFF